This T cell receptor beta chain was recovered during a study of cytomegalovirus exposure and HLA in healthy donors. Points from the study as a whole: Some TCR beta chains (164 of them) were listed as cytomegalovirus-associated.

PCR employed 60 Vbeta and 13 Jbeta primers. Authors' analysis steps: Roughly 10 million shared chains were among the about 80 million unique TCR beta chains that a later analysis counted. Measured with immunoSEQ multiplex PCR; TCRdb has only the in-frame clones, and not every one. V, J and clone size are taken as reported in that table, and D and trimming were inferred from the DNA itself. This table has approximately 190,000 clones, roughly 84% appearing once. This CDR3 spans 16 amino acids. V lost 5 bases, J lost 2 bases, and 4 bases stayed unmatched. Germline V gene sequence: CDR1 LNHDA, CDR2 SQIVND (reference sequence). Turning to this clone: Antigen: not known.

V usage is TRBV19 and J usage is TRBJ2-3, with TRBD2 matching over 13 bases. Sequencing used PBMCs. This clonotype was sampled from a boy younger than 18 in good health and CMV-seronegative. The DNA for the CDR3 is TGTGCCAGTAGTGACGGGACTAGCGGGGACACAGATACGCAGTATTTT. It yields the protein CASSDGTSGDTDTQYF.